This T cell receptor beta chain was profiled in a study of shared clonotypes between healthy human individuals. Study background: The study drew on a couple of women and a few men aged 18 to 49 as donors.

The CDR3 extends over 13 amino acids. Germline V gene lookup returns CDR1 SGHDT and CDR2 YYEEEE. V gave up 0 bases and J gave up 5 bases, with 8 bases separating them. Original methodology: Filtering was not the same, since immunoSEQ gave junction-only sequences without quality scores. TCRdb's copy holds only in-frame clones and misses some; the assay was immunoSEQ multiplex PCR. V and J calls and clone size follow that table, whereas D and trimming were derived from the DNA. The sample yields around 1,900,000 clones, over 85% seen once. Cells designated naive CD8 were CD45RO-negative and were positively selected for CCR7, with terminally differentiated effector memory CD45RA+ cells excluded.

The gene calls are TRBV5-6 and TRBJ1-1; the D is unclear. The sequencing sample was made of naive CD8+ T cells from PBMCs. This TCR came from a man younger than 35 in good health. Some clones in this sample may be carry-over from other donors' samples. The CDR3 DNA sequence: TGTGCCAGCAGCTTGGGGTTGGGAACTGAAGCTTTCTTT. Protein product: CASSLGLGTEAFF.